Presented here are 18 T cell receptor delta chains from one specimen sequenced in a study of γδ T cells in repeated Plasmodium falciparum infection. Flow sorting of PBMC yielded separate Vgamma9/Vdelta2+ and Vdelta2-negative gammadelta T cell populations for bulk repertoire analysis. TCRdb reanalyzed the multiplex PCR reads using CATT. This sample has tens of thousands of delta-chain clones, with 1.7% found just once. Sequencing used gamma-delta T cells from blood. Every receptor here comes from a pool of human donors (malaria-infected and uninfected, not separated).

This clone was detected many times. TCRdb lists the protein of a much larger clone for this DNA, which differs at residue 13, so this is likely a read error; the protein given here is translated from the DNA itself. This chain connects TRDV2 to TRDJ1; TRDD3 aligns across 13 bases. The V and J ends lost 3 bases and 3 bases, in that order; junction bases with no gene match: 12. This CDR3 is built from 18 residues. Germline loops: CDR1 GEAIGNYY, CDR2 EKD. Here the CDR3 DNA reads TGTGCCTGTGACCCCTACTGGGGGATACGCCTTTACGCCGATAAACTCATCTTT. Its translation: CACDPYWGIRLYADKLIF.

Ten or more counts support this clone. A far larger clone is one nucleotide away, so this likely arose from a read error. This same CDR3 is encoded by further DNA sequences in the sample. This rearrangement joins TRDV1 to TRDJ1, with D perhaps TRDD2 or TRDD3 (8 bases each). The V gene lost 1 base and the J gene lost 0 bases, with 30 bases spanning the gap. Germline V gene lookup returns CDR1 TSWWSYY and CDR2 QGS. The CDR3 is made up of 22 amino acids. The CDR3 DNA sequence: TGTGCTCTTGGGGAACCTTCCTACGGCCTACTGGGGGGTATTTGCTACACCGATAAACTCATCTTT. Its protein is CALGEPSYGLLGGICYTDKLIF.

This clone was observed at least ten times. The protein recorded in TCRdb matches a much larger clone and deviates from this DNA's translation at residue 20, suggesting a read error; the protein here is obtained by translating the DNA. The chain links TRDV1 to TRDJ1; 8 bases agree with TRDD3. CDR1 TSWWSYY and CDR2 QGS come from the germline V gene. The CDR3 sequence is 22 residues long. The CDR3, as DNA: TGTGCTCTTGGGGAACGGAGGGAGACTGGGGGGTACCAAGGGTCGTACACCGATAAACCCATCTTT. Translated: CALGERRETGGYQGSYTDKPIF.

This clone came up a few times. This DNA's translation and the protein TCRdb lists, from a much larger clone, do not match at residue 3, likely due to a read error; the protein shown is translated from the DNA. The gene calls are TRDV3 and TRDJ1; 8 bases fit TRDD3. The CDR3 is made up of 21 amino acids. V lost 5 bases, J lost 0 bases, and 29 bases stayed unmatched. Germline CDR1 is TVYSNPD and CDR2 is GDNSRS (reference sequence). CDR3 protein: CAPSAFPFGDTTCEYTDKLIF. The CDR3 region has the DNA TGTGCCCCTTCGGCCTTCCCGTTTGGGGATACTACTTGTGAGTACACCGATAAACTCATCTTT. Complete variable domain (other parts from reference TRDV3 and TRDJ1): CDKVTQSSPDQTVASGSEVVLLCTYDTVYSNPDLFWYRIRPDYSFQFVFYGDNSRSEGADFTQGRFSVKHILTQKAFHLVISPVRTEDSATYYCAPSAFPFGDTTCEYTDKLIFGKGTRVTVEP.

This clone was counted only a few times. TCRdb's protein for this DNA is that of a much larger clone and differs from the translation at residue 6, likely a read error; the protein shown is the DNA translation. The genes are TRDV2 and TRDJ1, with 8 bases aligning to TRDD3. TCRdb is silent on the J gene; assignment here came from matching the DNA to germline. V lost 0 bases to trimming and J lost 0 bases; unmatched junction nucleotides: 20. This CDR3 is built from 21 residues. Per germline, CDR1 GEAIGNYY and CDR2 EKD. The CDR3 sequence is CACDTQPSYVLGASYTDKLIF. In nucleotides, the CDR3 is TGTGCCTGTGACACCCAGCCTTCGTACGTACTGGGGGCCTCGTACACCGATAAACTCATCTTT.

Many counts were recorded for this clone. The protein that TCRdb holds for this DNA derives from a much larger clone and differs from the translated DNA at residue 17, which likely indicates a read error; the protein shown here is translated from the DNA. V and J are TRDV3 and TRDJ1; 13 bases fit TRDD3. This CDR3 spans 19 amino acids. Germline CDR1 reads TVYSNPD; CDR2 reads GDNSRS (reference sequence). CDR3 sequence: CAFIPTLYWGIRRLDKPIF. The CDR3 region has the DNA TGTGCCTTTATTCCTACCCTCTACTGGGGGATACGCAGGCTCGATAAACCCATCTTT. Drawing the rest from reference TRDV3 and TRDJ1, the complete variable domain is CDKVTQSSPDQTVASGSEVVLLCTYDTVYSNPDLFWYRIRPDYSFQFVFYGDNSRSEGADFTQGRFSVKHILTQKAFHLVISPVRTEDSATYYCAFIPTLYWGIRRLDKPIFGKGTRVTVEP.

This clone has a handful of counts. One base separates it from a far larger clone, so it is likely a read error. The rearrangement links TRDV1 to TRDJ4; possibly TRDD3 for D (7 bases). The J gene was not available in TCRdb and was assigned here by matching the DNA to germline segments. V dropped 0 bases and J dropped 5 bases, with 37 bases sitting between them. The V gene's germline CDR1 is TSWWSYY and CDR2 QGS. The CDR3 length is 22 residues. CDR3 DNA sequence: TGTGCTCTTGGGGAACTTGTTCTTCCCTCCTACTCTTGGTGGGGGAGCCGCGGGCCCCTGATCTTT. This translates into CALGELVLPSYSWWGSRGPLIF.

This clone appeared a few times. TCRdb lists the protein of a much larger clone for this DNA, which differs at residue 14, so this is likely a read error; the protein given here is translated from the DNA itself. This chain's CDR3 is CALGEQAFNWLLGVTTDKLIF. The CDR3 region has the DNA TGTGCTCTTGGGGAACAGGCTTTCAATTGGCTGCTGGGGGTTACAACCGATAAACTCATCTTT. The chain links TRDV1 to TRDJ1; 7 nucleotides line up with TRDD3. The CDR3 sequence is 21 residues long. CDR1 is TSWWSYY and CDR2 is QGS in the germline V gene. Losses at the gene ends were 1 base for V and 2 bases for J; bases not matched to a gene: 22.

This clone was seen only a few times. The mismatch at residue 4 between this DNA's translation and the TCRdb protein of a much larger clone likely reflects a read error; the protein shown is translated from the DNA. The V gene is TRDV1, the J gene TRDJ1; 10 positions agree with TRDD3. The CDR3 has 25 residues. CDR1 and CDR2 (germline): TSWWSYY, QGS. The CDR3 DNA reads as TGTGCTCTTAGGGAACCCTCTTGGCGAGCCCCTGCGGACAGAGTTTTGGGGGATACATCCGATAAACTCATCTTT. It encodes CALREPSWRAPADRVLGDTSDKLIF.

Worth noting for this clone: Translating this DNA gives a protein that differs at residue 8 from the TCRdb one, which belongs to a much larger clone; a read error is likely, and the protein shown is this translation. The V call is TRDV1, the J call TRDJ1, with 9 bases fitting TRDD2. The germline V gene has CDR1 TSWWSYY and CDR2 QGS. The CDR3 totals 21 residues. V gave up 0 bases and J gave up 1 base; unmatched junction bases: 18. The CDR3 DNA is TGTGCTCTTGGGGAACTTTCACCTTCCTACGTTTTCCTCCCATTCACCGATAAACTCATCTTT. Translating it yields CALGELSPSYVFLPFTDKLIF.

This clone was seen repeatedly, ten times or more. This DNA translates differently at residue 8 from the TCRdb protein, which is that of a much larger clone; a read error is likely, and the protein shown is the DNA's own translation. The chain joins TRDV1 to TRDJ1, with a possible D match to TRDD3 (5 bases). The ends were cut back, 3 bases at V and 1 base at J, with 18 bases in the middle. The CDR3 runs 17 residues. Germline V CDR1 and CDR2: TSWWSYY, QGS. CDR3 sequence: CALGETYSGTATDKLIF. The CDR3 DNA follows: TGTGCTCTTGGGGAGACATACTCGGGGACGGCCACCGATAAACTCATCTTT.

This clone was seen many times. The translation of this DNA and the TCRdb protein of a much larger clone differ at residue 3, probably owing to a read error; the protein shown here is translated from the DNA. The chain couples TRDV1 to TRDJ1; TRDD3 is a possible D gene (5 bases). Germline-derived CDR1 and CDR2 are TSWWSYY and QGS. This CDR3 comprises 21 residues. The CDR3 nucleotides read TGTGCTCGTGGGGAACTGGCGGTGGCGGGATCCTCAAGGTGGTACACCGATAAACTCATCTTT. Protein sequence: CARGELAVAGSSRWYTDKLIF.

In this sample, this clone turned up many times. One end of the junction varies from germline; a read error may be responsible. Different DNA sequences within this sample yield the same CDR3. The CDR3 reads CAIGELVPKWGIPSVDKLIF. CDR3 in DNA: TGTGCTATTGGGGAACTAGTTCCGAAATGGGGGATACCATCGGTCGATAAACTCATCTTT. The chain has TRDV1 and TRDJ1; 10 nucleotides line up with TRDD3. Germline CDR1 reads TSWWSYY; CDR2 reads QGS. The length of the CDR3 is 20 residues.

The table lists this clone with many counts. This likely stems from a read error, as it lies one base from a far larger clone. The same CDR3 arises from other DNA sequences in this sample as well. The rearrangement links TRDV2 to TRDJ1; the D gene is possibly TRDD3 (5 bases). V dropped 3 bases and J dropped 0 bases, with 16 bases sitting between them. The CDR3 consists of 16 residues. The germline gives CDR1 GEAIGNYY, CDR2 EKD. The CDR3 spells CACDDLGEFYTDKLIF. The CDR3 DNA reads TGTGCCTGTGACGATCTGGGAGAGTTCTACACCGATAAACTCATCTTT.

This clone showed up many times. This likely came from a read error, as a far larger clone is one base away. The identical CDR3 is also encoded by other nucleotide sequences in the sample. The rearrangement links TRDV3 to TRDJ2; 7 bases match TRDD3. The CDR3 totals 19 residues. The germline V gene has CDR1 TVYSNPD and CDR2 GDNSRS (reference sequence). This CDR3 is CAFPSGVLGIPTGTAQLFF. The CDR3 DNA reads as TGTGCCTTTCCCTCCGGGGTACTGGGGATCCCGACAGGGACAGCGCAACTCTTCTTT. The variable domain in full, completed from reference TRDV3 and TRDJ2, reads CDKVTQSSPDQTVASGSEVVLLCTYDTVYSNPDLFWYRIRPDYSFQFVFYGDNSRSEGADFTQGRFSVKHILTQKAFHLVISPVRTEDSATYYCAFPSGVLGIPTGTAQLFFGKGTQLIVEP.

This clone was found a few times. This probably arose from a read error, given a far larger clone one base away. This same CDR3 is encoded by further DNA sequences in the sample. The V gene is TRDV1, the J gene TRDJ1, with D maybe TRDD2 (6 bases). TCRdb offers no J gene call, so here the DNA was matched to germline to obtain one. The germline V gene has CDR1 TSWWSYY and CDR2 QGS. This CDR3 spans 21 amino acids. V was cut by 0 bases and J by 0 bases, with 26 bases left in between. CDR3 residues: CALGELPLRLPLETYTDKLIF. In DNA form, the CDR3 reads TGTGCTCTTGGGGAACTCCCCTTGCGCCTTCCCTTAGAGACGTACACCGATAAACTCATCTTT.

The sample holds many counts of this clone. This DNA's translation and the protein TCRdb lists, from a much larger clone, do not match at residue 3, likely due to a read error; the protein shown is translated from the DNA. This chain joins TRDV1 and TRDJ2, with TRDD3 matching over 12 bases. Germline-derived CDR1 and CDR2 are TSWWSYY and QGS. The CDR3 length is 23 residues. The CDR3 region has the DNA TGTGCTCCTGGGGCCTTCAAACCTACACTGGGGGATACCCCTCCCCTCCTAACAGCACAACTCTTCTTT. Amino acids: CAPGAFKPTLGDTPPLLTAQLFF.

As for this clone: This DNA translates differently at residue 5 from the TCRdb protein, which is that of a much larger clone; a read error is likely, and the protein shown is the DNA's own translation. The CDR3: CALGGPISSYDKYWGSPTDKLIF. The CDR3 region has the DNA TGTGCTCTTGGGGGACCGATCTCTTCCTACGACAAATACTGGGGATCTCCCACCGATAAACTCATCTTT. The chain joins TRDV1 to TRDJ1, with D perhaps TRDD2 (8 bases). Trimming left V 4 bases short and J 1 base short, with 37 bases between. The CDR3 runs to 23 residues. Germline values: CDR1 TSWWSYY, CDR2 QGS.